Listed below are T cell receptor beta chains from one sample, sequenced in a study of PD-L1 blockade in urothelial cancer. Repertoires were generated with immunoSEQ multiplex PCR, while TCRdb's copy carries only in-frame clones and drops some. Found here are around 100,000 clones, under 85% of them singletons; the top ten hold about 2.2%. Sequences were derived from PBMCs, sampled around atezolizumab (anti-PD-L1) treatment. The receptors come from a man over 45 with urothelial cancer. Each CDR3 is given with its conserved first and last residue. D genes are given only for firm matches. Clone size appears in some rows only: once, few, many, or a class for an expanded clone.

v_call	clone_size	d_call	j_call	cdr3_aa	cdr3_nt
TRBV5-4	.	.	TRBJ2-3	CASSLSGYTDTQYF	TGTGCCAGCAGCTTGAGCGGCTACACAGATACGCAGTATTTT
TRBV28	.	TRBD2	TRBJ2-7	CASSLLAGGSYEQYF	TGTGCCAGCAGTTTACTAGCGGGAGGGTCCTACGAGCAGTACTTC
TRBV5-6	once	.	TRBJ2-1	CASSLGTSYNEQFF	TGTGCCAGCAGTCTCGGGACTTCCTACAATGAGCAGTTCTTC
TRBV4-1	few	.	TRBJ1-6	CASSQGVARDSPLHF	TGCGCCAGCAGCCAAGGGGTGGCTCGGGATTCACCCCTCCACTTT
TRBV6-1	.	.	TRBJ1-3	CASSESRALSIYF	TGTGCCAGCAGTGAATCCAGGGCCCTCTCCATATATTTT
TRBV27	.	TRBD2	TRBJ2-7	CASSSRLAGGEQYF	TGTGCCAGCAGTTCCAGACTAGCGGGGGGGGAGCAGTACTTC
TRBV5-5	once	.	TRBJ1-2	CASSPAGTSYGYTF	TGTGCCAGCAGCCCGGCGGGGACCTCCTATGGCTACACCTTC
TRBV9	.	.	TRBJ1-1	CASNRGTGGNTEAFF	TGTGCCAGCAACCGAGGAACAGGTGGAAACACTGAAGCTTTCTTT
TRBV7-2	.	.	TRBJ2-3	CASSRRGRRADNTQYF	TGTGCCAGCAGCCGCAGAGGTAGGAGGGCCGATAATACGCAGTATTTT
TRBV11-2	.	TRBD2	TRBJ2-1	CASSFSAGGVYNEQFF	TGTGCCAGCAGCTTCTCGGCGGGAGGGGTATATAATGAGCAGTTCTTC
TRBV27	.	TRBD1	TRBJ1-1	CASSSSIGGGPNTEAFF	TGTGCCAGCAGTTCCTCAATAGGGGGCGGTCCGAACACTGAAGCTTTCTTT
TRBV13	.	.	TRBJ2-3	CASSLGLTDTQYF	TGTGCCAGCAGCTTAGGCCTCACAGATACGCAGTATTTT
TRBV7-2	.	TRBD2	TRBJ2-2	CASSLEYPRGAGELFF	TGTGCCAGCAGCTTAGAGTACCCTCGGGGGGCCGGGGAGCTGTTTTTT
TRBV5-1	few	.	TRBJ1-2	CASSTGPNYGYTF	TGCGCCAGCAGCACAGGGCCTAACTATGGCTACACCTTC
TRBV18	.	TRBD2	TRBJ2-2	CASSPRMPSGSTGELFF	TGTGCCAGCTCACCGCGGATGCCTAGCGGGAGCACCGGGGAGCTGTTTTTT
TRBV7-6	.	.	TRBJ1-5	CASSRGGSNQPQHF	TGTGCCAGCAGTCGCGGGGGCAGCAATCAGCCCCAGCATTTT
TRBV10-1	few	TRBD2	TRBJ2-1	CASSSRTSGRINEQFF	TGCGCCAGCAGTTCCAGGACTAGCGGGAGGATCAATGAGCAGTTCTTC
TRBV5-1	once	TRBD2	TRBJ2-7	CASSGAGGPYEQYF	TGCGCCAGCAGCGGAGCGGGAGGGCCCTACGAGCAGTACTTC
TRBV6-5	.	TRBD2	TRBJ2-7	CASSYSRASGIYEQYF	TGTGCCAGCAGTTACTCAAGGGCTAGCGGGATCTACGAGCAGTACTTC
TRBV4-2	.	TRBD2	TRBJ2-1	CASSQGAGTSGEGSYNEQFF	TGTGCCAGCAGCCAAGGAGCCGGGACTAGCGGGGAGGGCTCCTACAATGAGCAGTTCTTC
TRBV19	many	.	TRBJ2-1	CASSPFSGLYNEQFF	TGTGCCAGTAGTCCTTTTAGCGGCCTGTACAATGAGCAGTTCTTC
TRBV4-1	.	TRBD1	TRBJ1-4	CASSQQGGQGNPTREKLFF	TGCGCCAGCAGCCAACAGGGGGGACAGGGGAACCCAACGCGAGAAAAACTGTTTTTT
TRBV25-1	.	.	TRBJ2-2	CASSVAGNTGELFF	TGTGCCAGCAGTGTTGCAGGGAACACCGGGGAGCTGTTTTTT
TRBV2	.	.	TRBJ2-1	CASSIVREQFF	TGTGCCAGCAGCATAGTTCGTGAGCAGTTCTTC
TRBV28	.	TRBD2	TRBJ2-7	CASSSGLASHEQYF	TGTGCCAGCAGTTCGGGACTAGCGTCCCACGAGCAGTACTTC
TRBV28	.	.	TRBJ1-1	CASSHHRILLNTEAFF	TGTGCCAGCAGTCACCACAGGATACTATTGAACACTGAAGCTTTCTTT
TRBV19	.	.	TRBJ2-3	CASSNDDRTTDTQYF	TGTGCCAGTAGTAACGATGACAGGACCACAGATACGCAGTATTTT
TRBV18	.	.	TRBJ1-2	CASSVPGVPFYGYTF	TGTGCCAGCTCAGTGCCAGGGGTCCCCTTTTATGGCTACACCTTC
TRBV5-8	.	.	TRBJ2-2	CASSWGVSNTGELFF	TGTGCCAGCAGCTGGGGGGTGTCGAACACCGGGGAGCTGTTTTTT
TRBV7-3	once	.	TRBJ2-2	CASSLWMGQRELADPNTGELFF	TGTGCCAGCAGCTTATGGATGGGACAGAGAGAACTAGCGGACCCGAACACCGGGGAGCTGTTTTTT
TRBV2	.	.	TRBJ2-7	CASGPLTRSEQYF	TGTGCCAGCGGCCCCCTGACTCGCAGCGAGCAGTACTTC
TRBV28	once	TRBD1	TRBJ2-7	CASRRQGFGYEQYF	TGTGCCAGCAGAAGACAGGGGTTTGGGTACGAGCAGTACTTC
TRBV28	.	TRBD1	TRBJ2-1	CASTARTGVNEQFF	TGTGCCAGCACAGCCCGGACAGGGGTAAATGAGCAGTTCTTC
TRBV11-2	.	TRBD2	TRBJ2-1	CASSPWAGETSEQFF	TGTGCCAGCAGCCCCTGGGCGGGAGAAACGAGTGAGCAGTTCTTC
TRBV19	.	TRBD2	TRBJ2-1	CASSRLAGHNEQFF	TGTGCCAGTAGTAGACTAGCGGGCCACAATGAGCAGTTCTTC
TRBV30	.	TRBD2	TRBJ2-7	CAWSRGLAGLEQYF	TGTGCCTGGAGTAGGGGACTAGCGGGACTCGAGCAGTACTTC
TRBV30	.	.	TRBJ2-2	CAWSEGQVLTGELFF	TGTGCCTGGAGTGAGGGGCAGGTTCTCACCGGGGAGCTGTTTTTT
TRBV2	once	.	TRBJ2-7	CASVGGGGVRYEQYF	TGTGCCAGCGTGGGCGGAGGCGGGGTGAGGTACGAGCAGTACTTC
TRBV27	.	TRBD1	TRBJ2-7	CASSPTGQGSEQYF	TGTGCCAGCAGTCCCACGGGACAGGGTTCTGAGCAGTACTTC
TRBV28	once	.	TRBJ1-3	CASSFRGYSGNTIYF	TGTGCCAGCAGCTTCAGGGGATACTCTGGAAACACCATATATTTT
TRBV7-9	.	.	TRBJ1-1	CASSSGGRGNTEAFF	TGTGCCAGCAGCTCCGGCGGACGGGGGAACACTGAAGCTTTCTTT
TRBV4-1	.	TRBD2	TRBJ2-1	CASSQRLADAYNEQFF	TGCGCCAGCAGCCAGCGACTAGCGGATGCTTACAATGAGCAGTTCTTC
TRBV7-9	few	TRBD2	TRBJ2-3	CASSLGGLADLTDTQYF	TGTGCCAGCAGCTTAGGGGGACTAGCGGACCTCACAGATACGCAGTATTTT
TRBV7-7	.	TRBD2	TRBJ2-5	CASSLQAGALETQYF	TGTGCTAGCAGCTTACAAGCGGGAGCTTTGGAGACCCAGTACTTC
TRBV5-4	.	.	TRBJ1-2	CASRDSHGYGYTF	TGTGCCAGCCGTGACAGCCACGGGTATGGCTACACCTTC
TRBV19	.	.	TRBJ2-3	CASSIGFTDTQYF	TGTGCCAGTAGTATCGGGTTCACAGATACGCAGTATTTT
TRBV6-1	.	TRBD2	TRBJ2-1	CASIRTSDLGEQFF	TGTGCCAGCATTCGGACTAGCGACCTAGGTGAGCAGTTCTTC
TRBV20-1	.	.	TRBJ2-3	CSASLLDTQYF	TGCAGTGCCTCCCTCCTAGATACGCAGTATTTT
TRBV9	.	.	TRBJ1-6	CASSPSPGRAYNSPLHF	TGTGCCAGCAGCCCCTCCCCAGGGCGCGCCTATAATTCACCCCTCCACTTT
TRBV7-7	.	.	TRBJ2-3	CASSRSGSTDTQYF	TGTGCTAGCAGCAGGAGCGGGAGCACAGATACGCAGTATTTT
TRBV19	.	TRBD1	TRBJ1-4	CASSSSGTGARNEKLFF	TGTGCCAGTAGTTCCAGCGGGACAGGGGCACGGAATGAAAAACTGTTTTTT